These 17 T cell receptor beta chains originate from one sample sequenced in a study of T-cell reconstitution after alpha-beta-depleted transplantation in children. Unique molecular identifiers tagged the TCRbeta library. TCRdb itself ran the PCR reads through MiXCR, one entry per CDR3 protein. The sample yields 90,000 to 100,000 distinct CDR3 sequences, 20% to 30% seen once. The material sequenced was PBMCs, taken before TCRalphabeta/CD19-depleted stem cell transplant. These TCRs come from a boy between 2 and 10 years old with acute lymphoblastic leukemia, due to receive a stem cell transplant.

The chain joins TRBV28 to TRBJ2-1; TRBD2 might be the D (5 bases). There are 14 residues in the CDR3. Germline CDR1 reads MDHEN; CDR2 reads SYDVKM. V was cut by 5 bases and J by 6 bases, with 14 bases left in between. The CDR3 is CASSLLEDINEQFF. In nucleotides, the CDR3 is TGTGCCAGCAGTCTACTAGAAGATATCAATGAGCAGTTCTTC. The variable domain in full, with the rest retrieved from reference TRBV28 and TRBJ2-1, is DVKVTQSSRYLVKRTGEKVFLECVQDMDHENMFWYRQDPGLGLRLIYFSYDVKMKEKGDIPEGYSVSREKKERFSLILESASTNQTSMYLCASSLLEDINEQFFGPGTRLTVL.

V is TRBV29-1 and J is TRBJ2-1; TRBD2 matches 7 bases. The germline V gene has CDR1 SQVTM and CDR2 ANQGSEA. CDR3 length equals 14 residues. The ends lost 4 bases at V and 9 bases at J; junction bases unmatched: 12. CDR3 DNA: TGCAGCGTTGGCCCACCCTCTAGCGGAAGTGAGCAGTTCTTC. Encoded protein: CSVGPPSSGSEQFF.

In this sample, this clonotype turned up a few times. The chain is built from TRBV5-8 and TRBJ2-2; D uncertain. V shed 0 bases and J shed 2 bases, with 5 bases lying between them. The CDR3 length is 14 residues. CDR1 and CDR2 (germline): SGHTS, YDEGEE. CDR3 in amino acids: CASSLVANTGELFF. CDR3 DNA sequence: TGTGCCAGCAGCTTGGTTGCTAACACCGGGGAGCTGTTTTTT. Full variable domain (rest looked up from reference TRBV5-8 and TRBJ2-2): EAGVTQSPTHLIKTRGQQATLRCSPISGHTSVYWYQQALGLGLQFLLWYDEGEERNRGNFPPRFSGRQFPNYSSELNVNALELEDSALYLCASSLVANTGELFFGEGSRLTVL.

This clonotype was recorded many times. The chain employs TRBV9 and TRBJ2-1, with D perhaps matching TRBD2 (5 bases). CDR1 is SGDLS, CDR2 YYNGEE, per germline. CDR3 length: 17 amino acids. The V and J ends lost 3 bases and 0 bases respectively, with 16 bases between them. The CDR3 DNA reads TGTGCCAGCAGCGCAAGCGGAGCCTATCGCTCCTACAATGAGCAGTTCTTC. It yields the protein CASSASGAYRSYNEQFF.

The table lists this clonotype with a few counts. This chain connects TRBV5-7 to TRBJ2-5; 8 nucleotides agree with TRBD2. Being an ORF, TRBV5-7 has a function that is uncertain. With 5 bases clipped from V and 4 bases from J, the junction kept 7 bases outside the gene matches. The CDR3 extends over 14 amino acids. This CDR3 reads CASRLAGRVETQYF. The CDR3 DNA sequence: TGTGCCAGCAGACTAGCCGGGAGGGTAGAGACCCAGTACTTC.

The rearrangement uses TRBV6-1 and TRBJ1-1; a weak D match, TRBD1 (6 bases). The CDR3 contains 14 residues. Germline CDR1 is MNHNS and CDR2 is SASEGT. V lost 8 bases to trimming and J lost 2 bases, with 15 bases between them. The CDR3 nucleotides read TGTGCCAGCGGTAGACGGGGGGCAAACACTGAAGCTTTCTTT. Protein product: CASGRRGANTEAFF.

V is TRBV7-7 and J is TRBJ2-1; TRBD2 might be the D (5 bases). The CDR3 sequence is 13 residues long. V was shortened by 5 bases and J by 8 bases, with 13 bases between the two germline ends. CDR1 is SSHAT and CDR2 is FNYEAQ in the germline V gene (reference sequence). The CDR3 bases are TGTGCCAGCAGCCCCGGAGGAATCCATGAGCAGTTCTTC. Its protein product is CASSPGGIHEQFF.

This clonotype was recorded a few times. This chain joins TRBV11-3 and TRBJ2-3, with no clear D. The V gene's germline CDR1 is SGHNT and CDR2 YENEEA. The CDR3 consists of 15 residues. The V end lost 1 base, the J end lost 2 bases, and 10 bases lay between the germline ends. The CDR3 here is CASSLGVSNTDTQYF. In DNA, the CDR3 is TGTGCCAGCAGCTTAGGGGTTTCGAACACAGATACGCAGTATTTT.

The J gene is TRBJ2-2, the V gene TRBV5-1; a possible D gene is TRBD2 (5 bases). Trimming took off 0 bases at V and 1 base at J, with 10 bases between the two ends. The CDR3 has 16 amino acids. CDR1 and CDR2 (germline): SGHRS, YFSETQ. CDR3 sequence reads: CASSLVSGGNTGELFF. The CDR3 region has the DNA TGCGCCAGCAGCTTGGTAAGCGGAGGGAACACCGGGGAGCTGTTTTTT.

This clonotype occurred a few times. J is TRBJ1-1 and V is TRBV7-2; the D gene is possibly TRBD1 (5 bases). Per germline, CDR1 SGHTA and CDR2 FQGNSA. Trimming removed 5 bases from V and 9 bases from J, with 16 bases in between. CDR3 length: 13 amino acids. The CDR3 reads CASSRERGAQAFF. The CDR3 region has the DNA TGTGCCAGCAGCCGCGAACGAGGGGCGCAAGCTTTCTTT.

This chain joins TRBV6-1 and TRBJ1-1, with 8 bases aligning to TRBD1. In germline, CDR1 is MNHNS, CDR2 SASEGT. The CDR3 consists of 13 residues. V was pared by 6 bases and J by 3 bases, with 3 bases of the junction left unmatched. The CDR3 sequence: CASSGQGYTEAFF. The CDR3 nucleotides are TGTGCCAGCAGCGGACAGGGTTACACTGAAGCTTTCTTT.

This clonotype was seen only a few times. The DNA of the CDR3 is TGTGCCAGCAGTTTAGGCCTAGCGCTAGCTAGGTACGAGCAGTACTTC. Translation: CASSLGLALARYEQYF. The chain couples TRBV27 to TRBJ2-7; weak D call: TRBD2 (6 bases). CDR1 is MNHEY and CDR2 is SMNVEV in the germline V gene (reference sequence). The CDR3 loop spans 16 amino acids. V was pared by 2 bases and J by 4 bases, with 18 bases between.

This clonotype was counted a few times. The rearrangement uses TRBV6-1 and TRBJ1-1; 11 bases are a match to TRBD1. The germline CDR1 and CDR2 sequences are MNHNS and SASEGT. The CDR3 has 13 residues. V lost 9 bases to trimming and J lost 7 bases; unmatched junction nucleotides: 7. The CDR3 sequence: CASNRDRGYEAFF. DNA for the CDR3: TGTGCCAGTAACCGGGACAGGGGGTATGAAGCTTTCTTT.

This clonotype was observed a handful of times. The chain recombines TRBV20-1 with TRBJ2-1; 11 bases match TRBD2. Losses at the gene ends were 3 bases for V and 7 bases for J; bases not matched to a gene: 2. There are 13 residues in the CDR3. Germline values: CDR1 DFQATT, CDR2 SNEGSKA (reference sequence). The CDR3, as DNA: TGCAGTGCTAGGACTAGCGGGGCAAATGAGCAGTTCTTC. It yields the protein CSARTSGANEQFF.

This clonotype was counted between two and nine times. This chain links TRBV20-1 with TRBJ2-1; 7 bases align to TRBD2. V lost 1 base to trimming and J lost 2 bases; unmatched junction nucleotides: 8. CDR3 size: 16 residues. Looked up from germline, CDR1 is DFQATT and CDR2 is SNEGSKA (reference sequence). The CDR3 is CSARGEGASTYNEQFF. CDR3 DNA: TGCAGTGCTAGAGGGGAGGGAGCGTCCACCTACAATGAGCAGTTCTTC.

The chain is built from TRBV6-5 and TRBJ2-7, with D hard to call. Trimming stripped 2 bases from V and 6 bases from J, with 14 bases between. This CDR3 region has 14 residues. Per the germline V gene, CDR1 is MNHEY and CDR2 is SVGAGI. For the CDR3, the DNA is TGTGCCAGCAGTTACCGCCTCTCGGTTGGCGAGCAGTACTTC. This gives the protein CASSYRLSVGEQYF.

This clonotype was seen a few times. The chain uses TRBV18 and TRBJ2-2; 7 nucleotides align to TRBD1. Germline V gene sequence: CDR1 KGHSH, CDR2 LQKENI. With 4 bases clipped from V and 4 bases from J, the junction kept 12 bases outside the gene matches. The CDR3 covers 17 residues. CDR3 DNA sequence: TGTGCCAGCTCACGGGACAGAATTGGCTGGAGCACCGGGGAGCTGTTTTTT. Its protein is CASSRDRIGWSTGELFF.